This T cell receptor beta chain stems from a study of T cell repertoires in ileal Crohn's disease. Study-level background: Patients had a median roughly 7.9-year disease duration, and approximately 36% were active smokers. Biopsies of inflamed ileum from the surgical specimen form M0 samples. Broader study findings: High-frequency clones were more common in sorted CD8 than CD4 cells.

Indicated time point: inflamed ileum from the surgical specimen. The CDR3 totals 13 residues. Per germline, CDR1 MNHNY and CDR2 SVGAGI (reference sequence). With 0 bases removed from V and 7 bases from J, the gap between germline ends came to 9 bases. Produced via immunoSEQ multiplex PCR; TCRdb's table is partial and in-frame only. The table lists 15,000 to 20,000 clones, 60% to 85% of them singletons. Points on this clone: Antigen: not known.

The J gene is TRBJ2-5, the V gene TRBV6-6; no definite D call. The TCR sequence derives from an adult with Crohn's disease. The specimen sequenced was ileal tissue. The CDR3 spells CASSYSKMGTQYF. The CDR3 DNA is TGTGCCAGCAGTTACTCGAAGATGGGGACCCAGTACTTC.